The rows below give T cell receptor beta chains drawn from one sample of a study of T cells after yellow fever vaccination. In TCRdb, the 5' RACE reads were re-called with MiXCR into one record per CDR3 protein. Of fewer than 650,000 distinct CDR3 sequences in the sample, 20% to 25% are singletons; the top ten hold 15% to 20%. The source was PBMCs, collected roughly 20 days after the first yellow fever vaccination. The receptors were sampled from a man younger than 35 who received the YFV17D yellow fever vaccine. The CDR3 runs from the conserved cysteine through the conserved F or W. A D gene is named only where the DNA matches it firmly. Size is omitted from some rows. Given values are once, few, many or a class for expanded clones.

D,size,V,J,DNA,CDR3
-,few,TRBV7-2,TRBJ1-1,TGTGCCAGCAGCTTTGCAGAAATGAACACTGAAGCTTTCTTT,CASSFAEMNTEAFF
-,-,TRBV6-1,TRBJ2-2,TGTGCCAGCAGTGCACAGGGATTTACCTTCGCCCGGGAGCTGTTTTTT,CASSAQGFTFARELFF
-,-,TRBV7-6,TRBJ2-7,TGTGCCAGCAGCTTACAGGTGACAAACTACGAGCAGTACTTC,CASSLQVTNYEQYF
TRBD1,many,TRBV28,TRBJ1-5,TGCGCCAGCAGCAGCGGACAGGGCAATCAGCCCCAGCATTTT,CASSSGQGNQPQHF
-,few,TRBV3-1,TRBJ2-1,TGTGCCAGCAGCCAAGAACGTTTTTCGCTAGCCAATGAGCAGTTCTTC,CASSQERFSLANEQFF
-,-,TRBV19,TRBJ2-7,TGTGCCACAAGGTCAGTCTCCTACGAGCAGTACTTC,CATRSVSYEQYF
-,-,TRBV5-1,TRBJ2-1,TGCGCCAGCAGCTCGACGATCCAAGGAGGGAATGAGCAGTTCTTC,CASSSTIQGGNEQFF
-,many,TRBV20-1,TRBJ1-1,TGCAGTGCTAAGGAGCTTGGGCGGCTGAACACTGAAGCTTTCTTT,CSAKELGRLNTEAFF
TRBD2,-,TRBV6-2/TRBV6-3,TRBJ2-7,TGTGCCAGCCGCCGCGGGGGGGAGGTGATCGAGCAGTACTTC,CASRRGGEVIEQYF
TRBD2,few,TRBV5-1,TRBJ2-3,TGCGCCAGCAGACCCGGGACTAGCGGGGTAGATACGCAGTATTTT,CASRPGTSGVDTQYF
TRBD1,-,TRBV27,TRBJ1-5,TGTGCCAGCAGATGGACAGGGGATAGCAATCAGCCCCAGCATTTT,CASRWTGDSNQPQHF
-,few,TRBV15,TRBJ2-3,TGTGCCACCAGCAGAGATCGGTTGTTTAGCGGCACAGATACGCAGTATTTT,CATSRDRLFSGTDTQYF
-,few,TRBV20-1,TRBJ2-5,TGCAGTGCTAGTATGGGGACGCCTGGTCAAGAGACCCAGTACTTC,CSASMGTPGQETQYF
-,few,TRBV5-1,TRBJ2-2,TGCGCCAGCAGCTTGGAGGAGAACACCGGGGAGCTGTTTTTT,CASSLEENTGELFF
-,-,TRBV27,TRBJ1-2,TGTGCCAGCAGTCTCGGAGGAGGGGAAATTGGCTATGGCTACACCTTC,CASSLGGGEIGYGYTF
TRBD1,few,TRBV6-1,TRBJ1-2,TGTGCCAGCAGTGAAGCTTGGACAGGGCGGGTCTATGGCTACACCTTC,CASSEAWTGRVYGYTF
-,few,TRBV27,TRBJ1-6,TGTGCCAGCAGTCCCGAACAGGGTCTCAATTCACCCCTCCACTTT,CASSPEQGLNSPLHF
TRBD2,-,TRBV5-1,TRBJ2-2,TGCGCCAGCAGCTTGGGGCTAGCGGGGGCCACCACCGGGGAGCTGTTTTTT,CASSLGLAGATTGELFF
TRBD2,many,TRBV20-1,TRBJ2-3,TGCAGTGCTACCCCCCGGGGTAGCGGGGAACCAGATACGCAGTATTTT,CSATPRGSGEPDTQYF
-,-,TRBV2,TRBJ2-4,TGTGCCAGCTCCGAGACCAACATTCAGTACTTC,CASSETNIQYF
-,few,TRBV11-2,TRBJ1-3,TGTGCCAGCAGCATCGATGGTAGGGGCAGACGTGACTCCTCTGGAAACACCATATATTTT,CASSIDGRGRRDSSGNTIYF
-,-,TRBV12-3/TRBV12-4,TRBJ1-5,TGTGCCATCACCGGGGGGGGGAATAGCAATCAGCCCCAGCATTTT,CAITGGGNSNQPQHF
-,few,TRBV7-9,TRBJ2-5,TGTGCCAGCAGCGCACGGTCGAGCCAAGAGACCCAGTACTTC,CASSARSSQETQYF
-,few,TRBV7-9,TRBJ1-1,TGTGCCAGCAGCCCGAACCGGGGCAGGGGCCACACTGAAGCTTTCTTT,CASSPNRGRGHTEAFF
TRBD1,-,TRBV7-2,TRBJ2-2,TGTGCCAGCAGGGAGACAGGGACGAACACCGGGGAGCTGTTTTTT,CASRETGTNTGELFF
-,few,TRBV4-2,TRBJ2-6,TGTGCCAGCAGCCCCGAACCCCAGGGACACACCTCTGGGGCCAACGTCCTGACTTTC,CASSPEPQGHTSGANVLTF
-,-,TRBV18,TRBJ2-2,TGTGCCAGCCCTTCGGCGGGGAGGAACACCGGGGAGCTGTTTTTT,CASPSAGRNTGELFF
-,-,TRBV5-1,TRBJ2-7,TGCGCCAGCAGCTCGGCGGGACTGCAGTACGGGCAGTACTTC,CASSSAGLQYGQYF
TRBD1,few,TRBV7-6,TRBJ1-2,TGTGCCAGCAGCTTATCGGACAGGGGGACTTTCGGCTACACCTTC,CASSLSDRGTFGYTF
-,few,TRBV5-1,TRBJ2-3,TGCGCCAGCAGCTCCACCCCAGGGGTAAGAACAGATACGCAGTATTTT,CASSSTPGVRTDTQYF
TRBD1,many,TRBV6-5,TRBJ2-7,TGTGCCAGCAGTTCCGGGACAGGGCTCTACGAGCAGTACTTC,CASSSGTGLYEQYF
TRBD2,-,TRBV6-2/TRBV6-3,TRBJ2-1,TGTGCCAGCAGTCTTCCCGGGGGGGCCTACAATGAGCAGTTCTTC,CASSLPGGAYNEQFF
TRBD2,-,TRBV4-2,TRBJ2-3,TGTGCCAGCAGCCCCCGGGAGGTGGGCACAGATACGCAGTATTTT,CASSPREVGTDTQYF
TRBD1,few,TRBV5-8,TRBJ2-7,TGTGCCAGCAGCTACATGGACAGGTACTACGAGCAGTACTTC,CASSYMDRYYEQYF
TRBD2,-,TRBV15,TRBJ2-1,TGTGCCACCAGCATTCTAGCGGGGGGGCGAAATGAGCAGTTCTTC,CATSILAGGRNEQFF
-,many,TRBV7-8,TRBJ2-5,TGTGCCAGCAGCCCCCTCTATAACCAAGAGACCCAGTACTTC,CASSPLYNQETQYF
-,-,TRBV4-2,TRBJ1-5,TGTGCCAGCAGCCAAGACCCCCTGGGGGGGATTGGCAATCAGCCCCAGCATTTT,CASSQDPLGGIGNQPQHF
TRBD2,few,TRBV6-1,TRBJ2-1,TGTGCCAGCAGGCGAGTTACTCGGGGGGACAATGAGCAGTTCTTC,CASRRVTRGDNEQFF
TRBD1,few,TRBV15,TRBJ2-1,TGTGCCACCAGCAGGAGGACAGGACTCGACAATGAGCAGTTCTTC,CATSRRTGLDNEQFF
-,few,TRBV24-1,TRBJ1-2,TGTGCCACCAGTCCGGACGAGTACAATGGCTACACCTTC,CATSPDEYNGYTF
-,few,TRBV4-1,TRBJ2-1,TGCGCCAGCAGCCATGCCGGGGAGTACAATGAGCAGTTCTTC,CASSHAGEYNEQFF
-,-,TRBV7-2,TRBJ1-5,TGTGCCAGCAGCGCATTGGGAGAGAACAATCAGCCCCAGCATTTT,CASSALGENNQPQHF
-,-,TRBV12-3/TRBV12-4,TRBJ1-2,TGTGCCAGTAGAGACAGCTTTCTTTATGGCTACACCTTC,CASRDSFLYGYTF
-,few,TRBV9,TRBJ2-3,TGTGCCAGCAGCGTAGGAGTAGGGTTTGCGCAGTATTTT,CASSVGVGFAQYF
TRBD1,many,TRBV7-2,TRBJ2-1,TGTGCCAGCAGCGCCCGGACAGGGGGCCGGGAGGTGTTCTTC,CASSARTGGREVFF
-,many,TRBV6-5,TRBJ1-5,TGTGCCAGCAGTTACTCGATTCCAGGGAGCGATAGCAATCAGCCCCAGCATTTT,CASSYSIPGSDSNQPQHF